This passage covers 17 T cell receptor beta chains from one sample sequenced in a study of blood T cell repertoires in COVID-19. Sequenced by immunoSEQ multiplex PCR; TCRdb stores in-frame clones only, minus some. This table has 110,000 or so clones, more than 65% appearing once. The sequencing input was peripheral blood. The receptors were gathered from a man aged 45-65 years with acute or convalescent COVID-19.

J is TRBJ1-5 and V is TRBV15, with D tentatively TRBD1 (5 bases). Trimming shortened V by 2 bases and J by 1 base, and 9 bases separated the two germline ends. CDR3 size: 15 residues. CDR1 and CDR2 from the germline V gene are LNHNV and YYDKDF (reference sequence). This CDR3 is CATSRPDRSNQPQHF. The CDR3 bases are TGTGCCACCAGCAGACCAGACAGAAGCAATCAGCCCCAGCATTTT.

The J gene is TRBJ2-7, the V gene TRBV10-3; TRBD1 matches 12 bases. With 4 bases clipped from V and 4 bases from J, the junction kept 5 bases outside the gene matches. The CDR3 spans 15 residues. The germline gives CDR1 ENHRY, CDR2 SYGVKD. CDR3 in amino acids: CAISGGQGANYEQYF. The CDR3 DNA sequence: TGTGCCATCAGTGGGGGACAGGGGGCTAATTACGAGCAGTACTTC.

The chain is built from TRBV11-2 and TRBJ2-1; no definite D call. Germline assignment: CDR1 SGHAT and CDR2 FQNNGV. CDR3 size: 17 residues. The ends were cut back, 2 bases at V and 5 bases at J, with 19 bases in the middle. This CDR3 is CASSLNVAATFNNEQFF. The CDR3 coding sequence is TGTGCCAGCAGCTTAAACGTGGCGGCGACCTTTAACAATGAGCAGTTCTTC.

This chain connects TRBV10-3 to TRBJ1-1; possible D gene TRBD1, 6 bases. The germline V and J ends were trimmed by 6 bases and 0 bases, with 17 bases remaining between them. Per germline, CDR1 ENHRY and CDR2 SYGVKD. The CDR3 contains 16 residues. The DNA for the CDR3 is TGTGCCATCAGACCTCACGTGGGACAAATGAACACTGAAGCTTTCTTT. The encoded protein is CAIRPHVGQMNTEAFF.

The chain joins TRBV7-9 to TRBJ2-7; maybe TRBD2 (7 bases). Trimming removed 3 bases from V and 3 bases from J, with 9 bases in between. The CDR3 spans 13 residues. Germline-derived CDR1 and CDR2 are SEHNR and FQNEAQ (reference sequence). CDR3 DNA sequence: TGTGCCAGCAGCTTCGGGGGGCTCTACGAGCAGTACTTC. Residues: CASSFGGLYEQYF.

The gene calls are TRBV28 and TRBJ2-7; 7 bases are shared with TRBD1. Losses at the gene ends were 8 bases for V and 0 bases for J; bases not matched to a gene: 10. CDR3 size: 15 residues. Germline loops: CDR1 MDHEN, CDR2 SYDVKM. CDR3 sequence reads: CASHTTGANSYEQYF. CDR3 DNA: TGTGCCAGCCACACAACAGGGGCCAACTCCTACGAGCAGTACTTC.

The chain carries TRBV6-5 and TRBJ2-7; the match to TRBD1 covers 7 bases. Germline assignment: CDR1 MNHEY and CDR2 SVGAGI. This CDR3 has 13 amino acids. J gave up 5 bases and V 6 bases, and 7 bases lay outside the gene matches. CDR3 nucleotides: TGTGCCAGCAGGGAGACAGGGATTGACGAGCAGTACTTC. This sequence encodes CASRETGIDEQYF.

The V gene is TRBV5-1, the J gene TRBJ1-1, with D hard to call. Germline CDR1 and CDR2: SGHRS and YFSETQ. The CDR3 spans 15 residues. V lost 4 bases and J 11 bases, leaving 24 bases between the germline ends. The CDR3 sequence: CASSPSYSFGVEAFF. The CDR3 region has the DNA TGCGCCAGCAGCCCCAGTTATTCGTTCGGGGTTGAGGCTTTCTTT.

This rearrangement joins TRBV6-6 to TRBJ1-6; D is possibly TRBD1 (6 bases). The length of the CDR3 is 13 residues. Per germline, CDR1 MNHNY and CDR2 SVGAGI (reference sequence). The CDR3 here is CGVGGGPSSPLHF. CDR3 sequence (DNA): TGTGGGGTGGGCGGGGGCCCGAGTTCACCCCTCCACTTT.

The chain links TRBV4-1 to TRBJ2-7; D is unclear. In germline, CDR1 is MGHRA, CDR2 YSYEKL. The CDR3 has 14 amino acids. Trimming removed 1 base from V and 3 bases from J, with 10 bases in between. DNA of the CDR3: TGCGCCAGCAGCCAAGTTACGGGTAACTACGAGCAGTACGTC. Encoded protein: CASSQVTGNYEQYV.

This chain uses TRBV7-3 with TRBJ1-6, with 10 nucleotides matching TRBD1. V shed 8 bases, J shed 11 bases, and the junction held 6 bases outside the gene matches. This CDR3 comprises 13 residues. CDR1 and CDR2 from the germline V gene are SGHTA and FQGTGA. The DNA for the CDR3 is TGTGCCAGCGGCCGGGACAGGGGTGCACCCCTCCACTTT. Its protein product is CASGRDRGAPLHF.

V usage is TRBV2 and J usage is TRBJ1-2, with D tentatively TRBD1 (5 bases). The CDR3 runs to 14 residues. With 2 bases removed from V and 2 bases from J, the gap between germline ends came to 9 bases. The germline V gene has CDR1 SNHLY and CDR2 FYNNEI. DNA for the CDR3: TGTGCCAGCAGTGAACGACAGTTAAACTATGGCTACACCTTC. It translates to CASSERQLNYGYTF.

The chain has TRBV19 and TRBJ1-1; TRBD1 matches 7 bases. The CDR3 sequence is 12 residues long. Per germline, CDR1 LNHDA and CDR2 SQIVND (reference sequence). V was clipped by 6 bases and J by 4 bases; unmatched bases: 2. The CDR3 coding sequence is TGTGCCAGTAGCACAGGGGCCACTGAAGCTTTCTTT. Encoded protein: CASSTGATEAFF.

The chain recombines TRBV19 with TRBJ1-2; D may be TRBD1 (5 bases). Trimming took off 6 bases at V and 8 bases at J, with 19 bases between the two ends. This CDR3 region has 14 residues. CDR1 is LNHDA, CDR2 SQIVND, per germline (reference sequence). CDR3: CASRAPSEGRGYTF. The DNA of the CDR3 is TGTGCCAGTAGAGCCCCCTCGGAGGGGAGAGGCTACACCTTC.

This clone appeared a single time. The chain carries TRBV7-9 and TRBJ1-4; no clear D. Between the trimmed V and J ends, which lost 4 bases and 3 bases, there was a span of 6 bases. The CDR3 length is 13 residues. From germline, CDR1 is SEHNR and CDR2 FQNEAQ (reference sequence). DNA of the CDR3: TGTGCCAGCAGCTCCTCAGCTAATGAAAAACTGTTTTTT. The encoded protein is CASSSSANEKLFF.

The chain employs TRBV24-1 and TRBJ2-2, with D maybe TRBD1 (5 bases). The V end lost 9 bases, the J end lost 3 bases, and 13 bases lay between the germline ends. The length of the CDR3 is 14 residues. Germline CDR1 KGHDR, CDR2 SFDVKD. The CDR3 protein is CATEVDRDTGELFF. CDR3 bases: TGTGCCACCGAGGTAGACAGAGACACCGGGGAGCTGTTTTTT.

This clone turned up a few times. This chain joins TRBV30 and TRBJ1-1; 7 bases agree with TRBD1. The CDR3 extends over 14 amino acids. Germline lookup yields CDR1 GTSNPN and CDR2 SVGIG (reference sequence). Germline trimming cut 1 base from V and 6 bases from J; bases unmatched to any gene: 8. In DNA, the CDR3 is TGTGCCTGGAGTGCAGGGGACAGTTGGGCTGAAGCTTTCTTT. Translated: CAWSAGDSWAEAFF.